This T cell receptor (beta chain) is drawn from a study of radiation and T cells in renal cell carcinoma. The repertoire was sequenced with immunoSEQ multiplex PCR; TCRdb's copy has only in-frame clones and lacks some. The table records roughly 130,000 clones, about 81% of them present only once. Germline CDR1 reads LNHDA; CDR2 reads SQIVND (reference sequence). The CDR3 runs 16 residues. After removal of 4 bases from V and 5 bases from J, the junction contained 10 bases not matched to a gene. Time point meaning: blood 2 weeks post-SBRT. Treatment reported: 15 Gy SBRT to primary tumor, nephrectomy 4 weeks later.

This rearrangement joins TRBV19 to TRBJ1-4, with 7 positions matching TRBD1. The clonotype originates from a woman aged 60-75 years with renal cell carcinoma. The sequencing used blood, collected from a patient whose treatment included radiotherapy and nephrectomy. DNA of the CDR3: TGTGCCAGTAGTAACGGAGCCGGGACAGTGAATGAAAAACTGTTTTTT. This gives the protein CASSNGAGTVNEKLFF.